This T cell receptor beta chain was obtained from a study of blood T cell repertoires in COVID-19 (TCRdb year 2020). Regarding the complete study: Samples covering the acute and convalescent phases of COVID-19 were provided by collaborators in the United States, Italy and Spain. The prospective study material was composed of cDNA or gDNA derived from T cells, B-cell-depleted T cells, or PBMCs. Subjects who had been exposed to COVID-19, were actively infected with it, or had recovered from it provided the deeply sampled blood TCRbeta repertoires that made up the dataset. A freely available public database, intended as a resource for researchers studying the immune response to SARS-CoV-2, is where the repertoires were released. The samples were drawn from the first 160 participants of the ongoing ImmuneRACE study and from 1,200 or so subjects provided by 6 global collaborators. Nearly every sample came with metadata listing a de-identified subject ID, COVID-19 status, age in years and sex. Where available, HLA class I and class II types were obtained from metadata supplied by the sample provider rather than from assay-based typing. The investigation overall reported the following: The quantity of clinical and demographic metadata differed by source and by participant and was supplied without curation.

The immunoSEQ Assay, a bias-controlled multiplex PCR, was used to amplify TCRbeta CDR3 regions from genomic DNA. Under the source paper's analysis protocol: The number of nucleated cells in each sample was estimated from the amplification of reference gene primers within the assay. Sequence reads were collapsed and filtered to measure the absolute abundance of every unique TCRbeta CDR3 rearrangement. For each sample, productive Simpson clonality was calculated as the square root of Simpson's diversity index over productive rearrangements. TCRdb limited this immuneACCESS table to in-frame rearrangements with V and J called. A share of clones is missing; checked studies link under half to unresolved V genes, and the rest is unexplained. That table supplies the V and J calls and clone size; D and trimming were determined from the DNA. The sample table lists roughly 150,000 clones, approximately 84% of them with a count of one. Less than 3.5% of the sample is taken by the ten largest.

One collaborating source in Seattle enrolled patients while the patients were actively infected and followed the patients over time throughout the course of disease. Whole blood was collected in K2EDTA tubes by collaborating institutions according to the institutions' own protocols. For TCRbeta analysis, collaborator samples were shipped as frozen whole blood, as isolated PBMCs, or as DNA extracted from either sample type. From the cysteine through the phenylalanine, the CDR3 covers 12 amino acids. Just CDR3 DNA is preserved here, 36 bases in frame from base 1. CDR1 and CDR2 were assigned from the germline V gene as SGHTA and FQGNSA. Unmatched junction bases come to 4, with V trimmed by 11 bases and J by 9 bases. Remarks on this clone: Its antigen remains unidentified. No base-level quality is on record; no much larger clone is a single base apart.

The clonotype originates from a woman aged 80 or over with COVID-19, enrolled during active disease. The chain was built from TRBV7-2 and TRBJ2-1, with TRBD2 matching 13 junction bases. The material sequenced was peripheral blood. CDR3 protein: CAATSGGPEQFF. The sequence in DNA is TGTGCCGCGACTAGCGGGGGGCCTGAGCAGTTCTTC.